Listed below are T cell receptor beta chains from one sample, sequenced in a study of cytotoxic CD8 clonotypes in ibrutinib-treated CLL. The assay was immunoSEQ multiplex PCR, and TCRdb's table has in-frame clones only and misses some. This table holds 160,000 or so clones, more than 75% found once. This specimen was PBMCs, taken after 12 months of ibrutinib treatment. All receptors derive from a human donor with chronic lymphocytic leukemia. Each CDR3 is given with its conserved first and last residue.

V gene | CDR3 protein
TRBV11-2 | CASSVQGSGNTIYF
TRBV7-2 | CASRGGNSPLHF
TRBV7-2 | CASSDRADYGYTF
TRBV19 | CASSYQGLAPETQYF
TRBV9 | CASSVLGDRVETQYF
TRBV4-1 | CASSQGNRGYNSPLHF
TRBV30 | CAWSVVGRTNPSEQYF
TRBV11-3 | CASSLGDSRPTDTQYF
TRBV18 | CASSSTFQGDGYTF
TRBV5-1 | CASSPLVGLGNEKLFF
TRBV25-1 | CATSHLAPETQYF
TRBV7-2 | CGAGTYNSPLHF